The 13 T cell receptor beta chains reported below all come from one sample, sequenced in a study of blood T cell repertoires in COVID-19. Method: immunoSEQ multiplex PCR; TCRdb's copy keeps in-frame clones and lacks some. The sample carries over 70,000 clones, about 77% recorded once. The sequenced sample was peripheral blood. The receptor source for this set is a woman at least 80 years old with acute or convalescent COVID-19.

In DNA, the CDR3 is TGTGCCAGCAGCCAAGGGCACAGCTATGGCTACACCTTC. Translation: CASSQGHSYGYTF. The chain combines TRBV4-2 with TRBJ1-2, with D hard to call. The CDR3 is made up of 13 amino acids. The V gene lost 1 base and the J gene lost 4 bases, with 7 bases spanning the gap. Per the germline V gene, CDR1 is LGHNA and CDR2 is YNFKEQ.

Ten or more counts support this clone. This chain connects TRBV9 to TRBJ2-1; D remains unclear. CDR1 and CDR2 from the germline V gene are SGDLS and YYNGEE. Trimming cost V 4 bases and J 6 bases, with 8 bases left between them. CDR3 length: 12 residues. The DNA for the CDR3 is TGTGCCAGCAGCCCTTACTCCAATGAGCAGTTCTTC. Amino acid sequence: CASSPYSNEQFF.

The chain employs TRBV18 and TRBJ1-6; TRBD1 agrees at 10 bases. The CDR3 spans 18 residues. Per the germline V gene, CDR1 is KGHSH and CDR2 is LQKENI. J was trimmed by 1 base and V by 3 bases; bases with no gene match: 6. In DNA form, the CDR3 reads TGTGCCAGCTCACCCCGGACAGGGGGAGAATCCTATAATTCACCCCTCCACTTT. Its protein is CASSPRTGGESYNSPLHF.

This chain joins TRBV18 and TRBJ2-5; D not resolved. Trimming cost V 4 bases and J 1 base, with 16 bases left between them. Germline V gene sequence: CDR1 KGHSH, CDR2 LQKENI. This CDR3 has 16 residues. CDR3 residues: CASSLVGFESQETQYF. Here the CDR3 DNA reads TGTGCCAGCTCACTCGTCGGTTTTGAGTCCCAAGAGACCCAGTACTTC.

CDR3 nucleotide sequence: TGTGCCACCGATGACAGGCGAGGGGCTGAAGCTTTCTTT. This gives the protein CATDDRRGAEAFF. The genes are TRBV10-3 and TRBJ1-1; tentative D call: TRBD1 (6 bases). V shed 10 bases and J shed 6 bases, with 18 bases lying between them. The CDR3 consists of 13 residues. Germline assignment: CDR1 ENHRY and CDR2 SYGVKD.

The rearrangement joins TRBV7-6 to TRBJ1-3, with 7 bases that match TRBD1. Trimming took 2 bases from V and 2 from J; bases not matched to a gene: 9. The germline V gene has CDR1 SGHVS and CDR2 FNYEAQ. The CDR3 sequence is 17 residues long. CDR3 sequence reads: CASSLTPGTAAGNTIYF. The CDR3 DNA sequence: TGTGCCAGCAGCTTAACCCCAGGGACAGCAGCTGGAAACACCATATATTTT.

This chain connects TRBV14 to TRBJ1-2; possibly TRBD1 for D (5 bases). CDR3 length: 15 amino acids. Germline V gene lookup returns CDR1 SGHDN and CDR2 FVKESK. The V gene lost 1 base and the J gene lost 4 bases, with 13 bases spanning the gap. The CDR3 loop is CASSQGGGEFYGYTF. CDR3 DNA sequence: TGTGCCAGCAGCCAAGGGGGAGGGGAGTTCTATGGCTACACCTTC. Full variable domain (missing parts from reference TRBV14 and TRBJ1-2): EAGVTQFPSHSVIEKGQTVTLRCDPISGHDNLYWYRRVMGKEIKFLLHFVKESKQDESGMPNNRFLAERTGGTYSTLKVQPAELEDSGVYFCASSQGGGEFYGYTFGSGTRLTVV.

The rearrangement joins TRBV14 to TRBJ1-3; TRBD1 is a possible D gene (6 bases). V gave up 0 bases and J gave up 0 bases, with 12 bases separating them. The CDR3 extends over 17 amino acids. In germline, CDR1 is SGHDN, CDR2 FVKESK. The CDR3 spells CASSQDEGHYSGNTIYF. The CDR3 DNA is TGTGCCAGCAGCCAAGATGAGGGACACTACTCTGGAAACACCATATATTTT.

The V gene is TRBV19, the J gene TRBJ1-2; possible D gene TRBD1, 6 bases. V gave up 10 bases and J gave up 2 bases, with 14 bases separating them. The CDR3 is 13 residues long. Germline values: CDR1 LNHDA, CDR2 SQIVND (reference sequence). CDR3 protein: CATSRDTNYGYTF. The CDR3 DNA is TGTGCCACCTCTCGGGACACCAACTATGGCTACACCTTC.

This chain's CDR3 is CASSPGQGTDTQYF. The CDR3 DNA is TGTGCCAGCTCACCGGGACAGGGCACAGATACGCAGTATTTT. The rearrangement uses TRBV18 and TRBJ2-3, with 8 bases fitting TRBD1. Trimming at V came to 3 bases and at J to 1 base, leaving 0 bases not matched to a gene. The CDR3 has 14 residues. Germline V gene sequence: CDR1 KGHSH, CDR2 LQKENI.

The rearrangement joins TRBV25-1 to TRBJ2-2; D uncertain. The germline V gene has CDR1 MGHDK and CDR2 SYGVNS. The CDR3 totals 14 residues. V lost 2 bases and J lost 1, with 5 bases in between. DNA for the CDR3: TGTGCCAGCAGTGAACTGCGGAACACCGGGGAGCTGTTTTTT. It encodes CASSELRNTGELFF.

The rearrangement links TRBV2 to TRBJ2-5; a weak D match, TRBD1 (5 bases). The V gene lost 3 bases and the J gene lost 5 bases, with 10 bases spanning the gap. In germline, CDR1 is SNHLY, CDR2 FYNNEI. The length of the CDR3 is 13 residues. CDR3 residues: CASSDNWGETQYF. The CDR3 DNA follows: TGTGCCAGCAGTGATAACTGGGGCGAGACCCAGTACTTC.

The gene calls are TRBV7-9 and TRBJ2-3; tentatively, D is TRBD2 (6 bases). The CDR3 totals 15 residues. CDR1 is SEHNR, CDR2 FQNEAQ, per germline (reference sequence). V was pared by 5 bases and J by 2 bases, with 14 bases between. The CDR3 sequence: CASSPGDSFTDTQYF. The CDR3 coding sequence is TGTGCCAGCAGCCCGGGGGACTCATTCACAGATACGCAGTATTTT.